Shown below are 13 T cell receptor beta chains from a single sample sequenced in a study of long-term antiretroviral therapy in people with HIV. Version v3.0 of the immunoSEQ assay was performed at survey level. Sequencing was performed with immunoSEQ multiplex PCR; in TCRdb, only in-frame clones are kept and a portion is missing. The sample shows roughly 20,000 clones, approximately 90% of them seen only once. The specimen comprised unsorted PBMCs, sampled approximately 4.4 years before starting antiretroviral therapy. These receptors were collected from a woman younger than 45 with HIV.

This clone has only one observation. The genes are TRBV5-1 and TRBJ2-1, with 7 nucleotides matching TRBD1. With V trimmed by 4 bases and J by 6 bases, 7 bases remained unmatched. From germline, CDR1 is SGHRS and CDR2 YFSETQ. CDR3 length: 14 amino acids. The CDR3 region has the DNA TGCGCCAGCAGCACGGGACAGTTAAGCAATGAGCAGTTCTTC. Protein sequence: CASSTGQLSNEQFF.

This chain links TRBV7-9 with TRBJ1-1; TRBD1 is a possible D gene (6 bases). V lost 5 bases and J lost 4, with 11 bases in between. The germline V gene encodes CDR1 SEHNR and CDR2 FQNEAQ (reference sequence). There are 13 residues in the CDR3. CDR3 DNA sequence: TGTGCCAGCAGCCGCCTAGGGGGCACTGAAGCTTTCTTT. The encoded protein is CASSRLGGTEAFF.

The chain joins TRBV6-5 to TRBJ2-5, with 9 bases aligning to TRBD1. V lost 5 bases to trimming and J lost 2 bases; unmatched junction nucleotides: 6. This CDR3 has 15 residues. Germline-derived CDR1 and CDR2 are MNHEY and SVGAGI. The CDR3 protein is CASSTTGGQQETQYF. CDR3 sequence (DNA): TGTGCCAGCAGTACGACAGGGGGGCAACAAGAGACCCAGTACTTC.

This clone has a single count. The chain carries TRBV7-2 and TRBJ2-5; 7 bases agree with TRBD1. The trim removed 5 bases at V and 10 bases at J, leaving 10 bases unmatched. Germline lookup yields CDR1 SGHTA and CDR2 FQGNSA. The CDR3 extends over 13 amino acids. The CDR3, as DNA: TGTGCCAGCAGCCCCGACAGGGATGTGGACCAGTACTTC. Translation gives CASSPDRDVDQYF.

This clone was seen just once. The CDR3 region is CASSWRDRADQPQHF. The CDR3 coding sequence is TGTGCCAGCAGTTGGAGAGACAGGGCGGATCAGCCCCAGCATTTT. This sequence joins TRBV6-6 and TRBJ1-5; TRBD1 matches 7 bases. The length of the CDR3 is 15 residues. Germline V gene sequence: CDR1 MNHNY, CDR2 SVGAGI (reference sequence). Losses at the gene ends were 4 bases for V and 5 bases for J; bases not matched to a gene: 8.

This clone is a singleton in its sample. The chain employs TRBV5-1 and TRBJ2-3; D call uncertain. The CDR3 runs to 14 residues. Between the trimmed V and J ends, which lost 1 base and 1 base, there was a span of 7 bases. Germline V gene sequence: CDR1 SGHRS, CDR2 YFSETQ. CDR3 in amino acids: CASSLNIGTDTQYF. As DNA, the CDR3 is TGCGCCAGCAGCTTGAACATCGGCACAGATACGCAGTATTTT.

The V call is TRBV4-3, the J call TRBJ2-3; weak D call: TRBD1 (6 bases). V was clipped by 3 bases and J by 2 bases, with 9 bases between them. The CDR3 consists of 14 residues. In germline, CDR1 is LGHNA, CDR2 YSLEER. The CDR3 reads CASSQSGHTDTQYF. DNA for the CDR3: TGCGCCAGCAGCCAGTCGGGACACACAGATACGCAGTATTTT.

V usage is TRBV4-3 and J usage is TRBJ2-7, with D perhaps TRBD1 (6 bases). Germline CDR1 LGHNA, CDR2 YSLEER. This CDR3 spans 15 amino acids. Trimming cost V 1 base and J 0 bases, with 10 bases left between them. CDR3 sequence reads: CASSQGQGSSYEQYF. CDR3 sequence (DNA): TGCGCCAGCAGCCAAGGGCAGGGGAGCTCCTACGAGCAGTACTTC.

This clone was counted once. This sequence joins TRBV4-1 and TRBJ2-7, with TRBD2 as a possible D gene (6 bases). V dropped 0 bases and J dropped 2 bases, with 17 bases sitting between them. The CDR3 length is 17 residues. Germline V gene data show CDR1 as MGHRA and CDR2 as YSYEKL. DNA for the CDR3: TGCGCCAGCAGCCAAGATCGGGGGTGGGGGACCGCCTACGAGCAGTACTTC. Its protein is CASSQDRGWGTAYEQYF.

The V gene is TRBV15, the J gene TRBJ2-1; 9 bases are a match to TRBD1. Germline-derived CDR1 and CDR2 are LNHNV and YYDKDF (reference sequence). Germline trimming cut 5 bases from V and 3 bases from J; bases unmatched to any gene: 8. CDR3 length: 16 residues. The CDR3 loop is CATSQTGTGRYNEQFF. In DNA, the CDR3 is TGTGCCACCAGCCAAACCGGGACAGGGCGCTACAATGAGCAGTTCTTC. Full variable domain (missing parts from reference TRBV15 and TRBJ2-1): DAMVIQNPRYQVTQFGKPVTLSCSQTLNHNVMYWYQQKSSQAPKLLFHYYDKDFNNEADTPDNFQSRRPNTSFCFLDIRSPGLGDTAMYLCATSQTGTGRYNEQFFGPGTRLTVL.

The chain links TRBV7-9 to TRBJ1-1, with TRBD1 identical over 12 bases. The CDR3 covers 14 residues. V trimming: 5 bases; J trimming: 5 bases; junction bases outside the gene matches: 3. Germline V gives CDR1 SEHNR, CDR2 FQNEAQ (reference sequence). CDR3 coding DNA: TGTGCCAGCAGCGTGGGACAGGGGGCAACTGAAGCTTTCTTT. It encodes CASSVGQGATEAFF.

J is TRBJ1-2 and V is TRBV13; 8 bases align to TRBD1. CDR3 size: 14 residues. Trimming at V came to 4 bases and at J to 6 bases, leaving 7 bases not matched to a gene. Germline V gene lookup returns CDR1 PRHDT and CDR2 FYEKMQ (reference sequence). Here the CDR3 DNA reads TGTGCCAGCAGCTCGTGGACAGGGCCTGATGGCTACACCTTC. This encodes CASSSWTGPDGYTF.

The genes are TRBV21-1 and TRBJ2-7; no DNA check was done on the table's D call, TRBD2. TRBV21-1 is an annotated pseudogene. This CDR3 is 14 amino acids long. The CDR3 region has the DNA TGTGCCAGCAGCAAAAATACGGGGAGCTACGAGCAGTACTTC. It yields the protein CASSKNTGSYEQYF.